These T cell receptor beta chains were read from a single sample in a study of naive CD8 T cells in extremely preterm neonates. Sequencing used immunoSEQ multiplex PCR; TCRdb keeps in-frame clones, though not all of them. Of about 8,000 clones listed, 95% to 98% are singletons. Sequencing was carried out using naive CD8+ T cells from blood. The receptors come from a human donor in good health. Each CDR3 is given with its conserved first and last residue. Each record gives: D gene, CDR3 length, clone size, J gene, V gene, CDR3 DNA, CDR3 protein. A D gene is named only where the DNA matches it firmly. Clone size, where shown, is once, few, many, or a class for clones that have expanded.

D gene: .
CDR3 length: 11
clone size: .
J gene: TRBJ2-1
V gene: TRBV28
CDR3 DNA: TGTGCCAGCAGTTTGACAGATTTGCAGTTCTTC
CDR3 protein: CASSLTDLQFF

D gene: .
CDR3 length: 14
clone size: .
J gene: TRBJ1-1
V gene: TRBV6-5
CDR3 DNA: TGTGCCAGCAGCCAAACCACAGGGTTCGCTGAAGCTTTCTTT
CDR3 protein: CASSQTTGFAEAFF

D gene: .
CDR3 length: 17
clone size: .
J gene: TRBJ1-2
V gene: TRBV6-1
CDR3 DNA: TGTGCCAGCAGTGCAGTGGTGGTTGTAAGACAGAACTATGGCTACACCTTC
CDR3 protein: CASSAVVVVRQNYGYTF

D gene: .
CDR3 length: 15
clone size: .
J gene: TRBJ1-2
V gene: TRBV7-9
CDR3 DNA: TGTGCCAGCAGATCTGAACTCAGGGAAAACTATGGCTACACCTTC
CDR3 protein: CASRSELRENYGYTF

D gene: .
CDR3 length: 16
clone size: .
J gene: TRBJ1-6
V gene: TRBV4-1
CDR3 DNA: TGCGCCAGCAGCCAAGCGGAAGGGGAGGTAAATTCACCCCTCCACTTT
CDR3 protein: CASSQAEGEVNSPLHF

D gene: .
CDR3 length: 15
clone size: .
J gene: TRBJ2-1
V gene: TRBV9
CDR3 DNA: TGTGCCAGCAGCGTAGGTGGCAGAGGGATCAATGAGCAGTTCTTC
CDR3 protein: CASSVGGRGINEQFF

D gene: TRBD1
CDR3 length: 13
clone size: .
J gene: TRBJ1-2
V gene: TRBV28
CDR3 DNA: TGTGCCAGTTGGACAGGGAATAACTATGGCTACACCTTC
CDR3 protein: CASWTGNNYGYTF

D gene: .
CDR3 length: 16
clone size: .
J gene: TRBJ2-7
V gene: TRBV4-2
CDR3 DNA: TGTGCCAGCAGCCAAGTCGGCGGGGCGAGCTCCTACGAGCAGTACTTC
CDR3 protein: CASSQVGGASSYEQYF

D gene: .
CDR3 length: 17
clone size: .
J gene: TRBJ2-1
V gene: TRBV7-8
CDR3 DNA: TGTGCCAGCAGCTTATTAGGGGGAGGGAGCTCCTACAATGAGCAGTTCTTC
CDR3 protein: CASSLLGGGSSYNEQFF

D gene: TRBD1
CDR3 length: 15
clone size: .
J gene: TRBJ1-4
V gene: TRBV19
CDR3 DNA: TGTGCCAGTAGTCCTCGACAGGGTTCGAATGAAAAACTGTTTTTT
CDR3 protein: CASSPRQGSNEKLFF

D gene: TRBD2
CDR3 length: 17
clone size: .
J gene: TRBJ2-3
V gene: TRBV5-1
CDR3 DNA: TGCGCCAGCAGCCCACGGGGACTAGCGGAGATCACAGATACGCAGTATTTT
CDR3 protein: CASSPRGLAEITDTQYF

D gene: TRBD2
CDR3 length: 18
clone size: .
J gene: TRBJ2-1
V gene: TRBV6-1
CDR3 DNA: TGTGCCAGCAGTGAAAATAGCCCTAGGACTAGCGGCTACAATGAGCAGTTCTTC
CDR3 protein: CASSENSPRTSGYNEQFF

D gene: .
CDR3 length: 15
clone size: .
J gene: TRBJ2-3
V gene: TRBV19
CDR3 DNA: TGTGCCAGTAGTATCTATTCCGCTAGCACAGATACGCAGTATTTT
CDR3 protein: CASSIYSASTDTQYF

D gene: .
CDR3 length: 14
clone size: .
J gene: TRBJ1-4
V gene: TRBV7-2
CDR3 DNA: TGTGCCAGCAGCCCCCGAGCAGCAGGGGAAAAACTGTTTTTT
CDR3 protein: CASSPRAAGEKLFF

D gene: TRBD2
CDR3 length: 17
clone size: .
J gene: TRBJ2-5
V gene: TRBV4-1
CDR3 DNA: TGCGCCAGCAGCCAAGATTCGGCTAGCGGCCTCCAAGAGACCCAGTACTTC
CDR3 protein: CASSQDSASGLQETQYF

D gene: .
CDR3 length: 13
clone size: .
J gene: TRBJ2-1
V gene: TRBV14
CDR3 DNA: TGTGCCAGCAGCCAAGACAGTATCCATGGGCAGTTCTTC
CDR3 protein: CASSQDSIHGQFF

D gene: .
CDR3 length: 11
clone size: .
J gene: TRBJ1-1
V gene: TRBV6-6
CDR3 DNA: TGTGCCAGCAATGAGGACACTGAAGCTTTCTTT
CDR3 protein: CASNEDTEAFF

D gene: .
CDR3 length: 15
clone size: .
J gene: TRBJ1-1
V gene: TRBV9
CDR3 DNA: TGTGCCAGCAGCCCAGATGGTAAAGTGCACACTGAAGCTTTCTTT
CDR3 protein: CASSPDGKVHTEAFF

D gene: .
CDR3 length: 15
clone size: .
J gene: TRBJ1-5
V gene: TRBV28
CDR3 DNA: TGTGCCAGCAGTTCTTACTCCGACGGAGATCAGCCCCAGCATTTT
CDR3 protein: CASSSYSDGDQPQHF

D gene: TRBD1
CDR3 length: 16
clone size: .
J gene: TRBJ2-1
V gene: TRBV6-6
CDR3 DNA: TGTGCCAGCAGTTCCCCCCCCGGACAGGGATACAATGAGCAGTTCTTC
CDR3 protein: CASSSPPGQGYNEQFF

D gene: .
CDR3 length: 14
clone size: .
J gene: TRBJ2-5
V gene: TRBV6-5
CDR3 DNA: TGTGCCAGCAGTTACTCGGCAGGGGGGGAGACCCAGTACTTC
CDR3 protein: CASSYSAGGETQYF

D gene: TRBD2
CDR3 length: 18
clone size: .
J gene: TRBJ2-1
V gene: TRBV5-1
CDR3 DNA: TGCGCCAGCAGCTCGGGACTAGCGGGGGATAGCTCCTACAATGAGCAGTTCTTC
CDR3 protein: CASSSGLAGDSSYNEQFF

D gene: TRBD2
CDR3 length: 15
clone size: .
J gene: TRBJ2-1
V gene: TRBV28
CDR3 DNA: TGTGCCAGCACTCCTTCGGGGGGGGGTCTCTATGAGCAGTTCTTC
CDR3 protein: CASTPSGGGLYEQFF

D gene: .
CDR3 length: 14
clone size: .
J gene: TRBJ2-3
V gene: TRBV28
CDR3 DNA: TGTGCCAGCAGTCAGTCACAGTTTACAGATACGCAGTATTTT
CDR3 protein: CASSQSQFTDTQYF

D gene: TRBD1
CDR3 length: 15
clone size: .
J gene: TRBJ2-4
V gene: TRBV18
CDR3 DNA: TGTGCCAGCTCACGGACCGGGACAGCCCGGGACATTCAGTACTTC
CDR3 protein: CASSRTGTARDIQYF

D gene: TRBD1
CDR3 length: 17
clone size: .
J gene: TRBJ1-3
V gene: TRBV9
CDR3 DNA: TGTGCCAGCAGCGCCCAGGGGGCGCAGGTGTCTGGAAACACCATATATTTT
CDR3 protein: CASSAQGAQVSGNTIYF

D gene: TRBD2
CDR3 length: 14
clone size: .
J gene: TRBJ2-7
V gene: TRBV5-5
CDR3 DNA: TGTGCCAGCAGCCCGGGGGGGACAAGCTACGAGCAGTACTTC
CDR3 protein: CASSPGGTSYEQYF

D gene: .
CDR3 length: 14
clone size: once
J gene: TRBJ1-1
V gene: TRBV15
CDR3 DNA: TGTGCCACCAGCGCCCTAGGGGGGAACACTGAAGCTTTCTTT
CDR3 protein: CATSALGGNTEAFF

D gene: .
CDR3 length: 17
clone size: .
J gene: TRBJ1-5
V gene: TRBV13
CDR3 DNA: TGTGCCAGCAGCTTTAAAGGGGCCTTGGGTGGCAATCAGCCCCAGCATTTT
CDR3 protein: CASSFKGALGGNQPQHF

D gene: .
CDR3 length: 15
clone size: .
J gene: TRBJ2-5
V gene: TRBV4-3
CDR3 DNA: TGCGCCAGCAGCCACCGGCTGGTTCAGGGAGAGACCCAGTACTTC
CDR3 protein: CASSHRLVQGETQYF

D gene: .
CDR3 length: 13
clone size: .
J gene: TRBJ1-1
V gene: TRBV2
CDR3 DNA: TGTGCCAGCATCGTGGTGGTAAGGGGGTACGCTTTCTTT
CDR3 protein: CASIVVVRGYAFF

D gene: TRBD1
CDR3 length: 15
clone size: .
J gene: TRBJ1-1
V gene: TRBV6-5
CDR3 DNA: TGTGCCAGCAGTTACTCCAGGGACAGGAACACTGAAGCTTTCTTT
CDR3 protein: CASSYSRDRNTEAFF

D gene: TRBD2
CDR3 length: 17
clone size: .
J gene: TRBJ2-2
V gene: TRBV11-2
CDR3 DNA: TGTGCCAGCAGCTTAGGCGATAGCGGGGGTAGCACCGGGGAGCTGTTTTTT
CDR3 protein: CASSLGDSGGSTGELFF

D gene: .
CDR3 length: 15
clone size: .
J gene: TRBJ2-1
V gene: TRBV5-6
CDR3 DNA: TGTGCCAGCAGCTTCGTACTGAAATCCTACAATGAGCAGTTCTTC
CDR3 protein: CASSFVLKSYNEQFF

D gene: .
CDR3 length: 15
clone size: .
J gene: TRBJ1-2
V gene: TRBV7-9
CDR3 DNA: TGTGCCAGCAGCCCACAACAGGTGATTAACTATGGCTACACCTTC
CDR3 protein: CASSPQQVINYGYTF

D gene: TRBD1
CDR3 length: 17
clone size: .
J gene: TRBJ2-2
V gene: TRBV19
CDR3 DNA: TGTGCCAGTACCCTACGTTCGGGGACAGGGAACACCGGGGAGCTGTTTTTT
CDR3 protein: CASTLRSGTGNTGELFF

D gene: .
CDR3 length: 12
clone size: .
J gene: TRBJ1-1
V gene: TRBV6-5
CDR3 DNA: TGTGCCAGCAGAGGCGGGGGAACTGAAGCTTTCTTT
CDR3 protein: CASRGGGTEAFF

D gene: TRBD1
CDR3 length: 14
clone size: .
J gene: TRBJ1-4
V gene: TRBV9
CDR3 DNA: TGTGCCAGCAGCGGACAGGGGGCTCGCGAAAAACTGTTTTTT
CDR3 protein: CASSGQGAREKLFF

D gene: .
CDR3 length: 13
clone size: .
J gene: TRBJ2-3
V gene: TRBV19
CDR3 DNA: TGTGCCAGTAGTACCAGGGTGGCAGATACGCAGTATTTT
CDR3 protein: CASSTRVADTQYF

D gene: .
CDR3 length: 13
clone size: .
J gene: TRBJ1-1
V gene: TRBV2
CDR3 DNA: TGTGCCAGCAGTCGAACAGGGAGGGCTGAAGCTTTCTTT
CDR3 protein: CASSRTGRAEAFF

D gene: TRBD1
CDR3 length: 15
clone size: .
J gene: TRBJ1-6
V gene: TRBV6-5
CDR3 DNA: TGTGCCAGCAGTCCAGGGGGCGGCTATAATTCACCCCTCCACTTT
CDR3 protein: CASSPGGGYNSPLHF